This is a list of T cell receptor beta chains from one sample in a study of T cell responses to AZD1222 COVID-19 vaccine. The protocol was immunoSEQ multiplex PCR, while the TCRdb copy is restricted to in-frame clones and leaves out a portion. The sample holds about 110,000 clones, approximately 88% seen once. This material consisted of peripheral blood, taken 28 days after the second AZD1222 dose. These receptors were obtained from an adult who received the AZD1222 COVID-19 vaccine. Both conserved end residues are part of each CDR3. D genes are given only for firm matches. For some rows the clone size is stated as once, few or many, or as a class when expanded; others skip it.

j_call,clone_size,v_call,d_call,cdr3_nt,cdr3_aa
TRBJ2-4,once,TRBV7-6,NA,TGTGCCAGCAGCGCCCTGGGGGAGACCAAAAACATTCAGTACTTC,CASSALGETKNIQYF
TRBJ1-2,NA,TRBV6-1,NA,TGTGCCAGCAGTGAAACAGGTTCGGGCGGCTACACCTTC,CASSETGSGGYTF
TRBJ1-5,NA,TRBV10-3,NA,TGTGCCATCAGTGAGTCTTGGAATCAGCCCCAGCATTTT,CAISESWNQPQHF
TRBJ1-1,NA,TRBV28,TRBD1,TGTGCCAGCAGCCTGACAGGGGGGGCTTTCTTT,CASSLTGGAFF
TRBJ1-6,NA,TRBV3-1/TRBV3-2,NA,TGTGCCAGCAGCCGAGACCCAACTTCACCCCTCCACTTT,CASSRDPTSPLHF
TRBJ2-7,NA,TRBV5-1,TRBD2,TGCGCCAGCAGCTTGGTCCCGGGGGAGCAGGGACTAGGCGAGCAGTACTTC,CASSLVPGEQGLGEQYF
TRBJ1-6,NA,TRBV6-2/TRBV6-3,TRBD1,TGTGCCAGCAGTGAGAGAACAGGGGGCTATTCACCCCTCCACTTT,CASSERTGGYSPLHF
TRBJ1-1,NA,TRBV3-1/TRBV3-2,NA,TGTGCCAGCAGCCAAGTGATGGGGAGGGAGGACACTGAAGCTTTCTTT,CASSQVMGREDTEAFF
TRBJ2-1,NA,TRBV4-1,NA,TGCGCCAGCAGCCAAACTCAGGGAATAGGCGAGCAGTTCTTC,CASSQTQGIGEQFF
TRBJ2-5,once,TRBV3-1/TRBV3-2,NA,TGTGCCAGCAGCCAAGATGGGGGGCGGGAGACCCAGTACTTC,CASSQDGGRETQYF
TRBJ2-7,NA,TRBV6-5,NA,TGTGCCAGCGCTTCCTCGGGGACTCTCCACGAGCAGTACTTC,CASASSGTLHEQYF
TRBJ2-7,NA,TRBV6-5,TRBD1,TGTGCCAGCTTAGACAGGGGCTACGAGCAGTACTTC,CASLDRGYEQYF
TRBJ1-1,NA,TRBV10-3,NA,TGTGCCACTGGTAAAGCAGGAATGAACACTGAAGCTTTCTTT,CATGKAGMNTEAFF
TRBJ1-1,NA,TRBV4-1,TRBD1,TGCGCCAGCAGCCAAGAGCTGACAGGGGGCACTGAAGCTTTCTTT,CASSQELTGGTEAFF
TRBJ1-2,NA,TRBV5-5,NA,TGTGCCAGCGAACGACAGGAGGGGTATGGCTACACCTTC,CASERQEGYGYTF
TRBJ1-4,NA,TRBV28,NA,TGTGCCAGCAGTGTCCGACAGGCGGGAGATGAAAAACTGTTTTTT,CASSVRQAGDEKLFF
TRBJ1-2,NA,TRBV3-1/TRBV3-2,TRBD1,TGTGCCAGCAGAGGACAGGGGGCTAACTATGGCTACACCTTC,CASRGQGANYGYTF
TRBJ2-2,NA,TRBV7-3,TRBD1,TGTGCCAGCAGCGGGAGTGGACAGGGGGGCACCGGGGAGCTGTTTTTT,CASSGSGQGGTGELFF
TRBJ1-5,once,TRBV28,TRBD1,TGTGCCAGCAGTTTTTTGGACAGGGGTAACCAGCCCCAGCATTTT,CASSFLDRGNQPQHF
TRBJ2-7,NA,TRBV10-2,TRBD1,TGCGCCAGCAAAACCGGGACAGGGGGCGCCTACGAGCAGTACTTC,CASKTGTGGAYEQYF
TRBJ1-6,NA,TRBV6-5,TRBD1,TGTGCCAGCACCCCGTCCAGGGGGCGGAATTCACCCCTCCACTTT,CASTPSRGRNSPLHF
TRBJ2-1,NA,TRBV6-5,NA,TGTGCCAGCAATCAGGGTAGTGAGCAGTTCTTC,CASNQGSEQFF
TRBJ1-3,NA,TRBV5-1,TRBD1,TGCGCCAGCAGCTTGGGGACAGGGGGAAACACCATATATTTT,CASSLGTGGNTIYF
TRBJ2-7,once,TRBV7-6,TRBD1,TGTGCCAGCAGCGCGGCGGGGACAGGGATCTCCTACGAGCAGTACTTC,CASSAAGTGISYEQYF
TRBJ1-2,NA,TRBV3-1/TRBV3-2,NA,TGTGCCAGCAGCCAAGCCTCCTATGGCTACACCTTC,CASSQASYGYTF
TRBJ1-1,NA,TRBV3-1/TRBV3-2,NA,TGTGCCAGCAGCTTCACACAGGGGAACACTGAAGCTTTCTTT,CASSFTQGNTEAFF
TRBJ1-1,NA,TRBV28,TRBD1,TGTGCCAGCAGGCCCCCGGGACAGGGGGCCACTGAAGCTTTCTTT,CASRPPGQGATEAFF
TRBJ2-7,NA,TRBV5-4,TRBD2,TGTGCCAGCAGCCCTGATGCCGGGACTAGCGGGGAGGGACAGTACTTC,CASSPDAGTSGEGQYF
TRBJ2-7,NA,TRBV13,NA,TGTGCCAGCAGCTTAGCACAGAGTGGGTCTGAGCAGTACTTC,CASSLAQSGSEQYF
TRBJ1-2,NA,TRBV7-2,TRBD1,TGTGCCAGCAGCTTAGGACAGGGATACACCTTC,CASSLGQGYTF
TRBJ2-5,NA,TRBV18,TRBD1,TGTGCCAGCTCACCACCGGCAGGGGGTCGGCAAGAGACCCAGTACTTC,CASSPPAGGRQETQYF
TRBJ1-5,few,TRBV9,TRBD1,TGTGCCAGCAGCGCACAGGGGGGGCAGCCCCAGCATTTT,CASSAQGGQPQHF
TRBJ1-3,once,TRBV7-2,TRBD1,TGTGCCAGCAGCATCCCGACGGGTGGGACAGTTATCTCTGGAAACACCATATATTTT,CASSIPTGGTVISGNTIYF
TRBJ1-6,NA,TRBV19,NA,TGTGCCAGTGGGGGGGGGCCACCCCTCCACTTT,CASGGGPPLHF
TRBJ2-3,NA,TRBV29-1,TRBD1,TGCAGCGTTGGAGGGGGCCCTCGAGATACGCAGTATTTT,CSVGGGPRDTQYF
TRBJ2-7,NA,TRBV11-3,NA,TGTGCCAGCAGCTTCGGGAGCTCCTACGAGCAGTACTTC,CASSFGSSYEQYF
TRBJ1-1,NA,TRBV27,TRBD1,TGTGCCAGCAGTTTAGGAGGGTGGGGACAGGGAACTGAAGCTTTCTTT,CASSLGGWGQGTEAFF
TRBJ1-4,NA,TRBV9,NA,TGTGCCAGCAGCGTATACGACACCGAGGAGAAACTGTTTTTT,CASSVYDTEEKLFF
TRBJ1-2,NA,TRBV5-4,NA,TGTGCCAGCAGCCCACAGGGTATTAACTATGGCTACACCTTC,CASSPQGINYGYTF
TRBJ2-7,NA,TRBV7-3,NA,TGTGCCAGCAGCTGCGATCCAAACGCGGAGGAATTCTACGAGCAGTACTTC,CASSCDPNAEEFYEQYF
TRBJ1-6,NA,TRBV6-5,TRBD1,TGTGCCAGCAGCGGACAGGGGTATAATTCACCCCTCCACTTT,CASSGQGYNSPLHF
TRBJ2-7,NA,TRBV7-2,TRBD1,TGTGCCAGCAGCTTCAGATACCCGGGACAGGGGATCAACGAGCAGTACTTC,CASSFRYPGQGINEQYF
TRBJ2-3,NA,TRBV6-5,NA,TGTGCCAGCAGGCAGGGTGGCACAGATACGCAGTATTTT,CASRQGGTDTQYF
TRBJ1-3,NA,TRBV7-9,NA,TGTGCCAGCCCCCCAGGGACAAACTCTGGAAACACCATATATTTT,CASPPGTNSGNTIYF
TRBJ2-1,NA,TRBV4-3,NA,TGCGCCAGCAGCCAGGGTAAGGGGGGCTTCATCAATGAGCAGTTCTTC,CASSQGKGGFINEQFF
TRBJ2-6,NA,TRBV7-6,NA,TGTGCCAGCAGCTTAGCGAGCGAGCCCGGGGCCAACGTCCTGACTTTC,CASSLASEPGANVLTF
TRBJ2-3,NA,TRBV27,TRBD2,TGTGCCAGCAGTACACTAGCGGGGGGGCCAGATACGCAGTATTTT,CASSTLAGGPDTQYF
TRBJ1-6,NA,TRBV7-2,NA,TGTGCCAGCAGCTTAGCAGACACTCACAGGGTAAATTCACCCCTCCACTTT,CASSLADTHRVNSPLHF
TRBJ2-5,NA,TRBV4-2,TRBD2,TGTGCCAGCAGCCAAGATTCGGGGGGAGCTCCCCAAGAGACCCAGTACTTC,CASSQDSGGAPQETQYF
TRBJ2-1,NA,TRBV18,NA,TGTGCCAGCTCACCTGGACAGTACAATGAGCAGTTCTTC,CASSPGQYNEQFF
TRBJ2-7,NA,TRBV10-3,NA,TGTGCCATCAGTGATTGGGAGAGCTCCTACGAGCAGTACTTC,CAISDWESSYEQYF
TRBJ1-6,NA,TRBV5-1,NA,TGCGCCAGCAGCTTCTGGGGGGTAGACTCACCCCTCCACTTT,CASSFWGVDSPLHF
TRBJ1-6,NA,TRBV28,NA,TGTGCCACAACGGGGGTAGGTAGGAGCTCACCCCTCCACTTT,CATTGVGRSSPLHF
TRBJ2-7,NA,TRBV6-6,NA,TGTGCCGTAGGATTCGGCGAGCAGTACTTC,CAVGFGEQYF